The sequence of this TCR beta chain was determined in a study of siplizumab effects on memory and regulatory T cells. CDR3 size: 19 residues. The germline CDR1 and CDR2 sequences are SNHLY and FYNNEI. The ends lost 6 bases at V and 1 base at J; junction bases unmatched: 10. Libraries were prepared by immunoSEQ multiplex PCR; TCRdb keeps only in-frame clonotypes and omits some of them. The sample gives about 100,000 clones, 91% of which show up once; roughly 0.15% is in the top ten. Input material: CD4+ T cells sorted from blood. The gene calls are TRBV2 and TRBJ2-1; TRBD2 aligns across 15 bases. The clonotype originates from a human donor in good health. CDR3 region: CASRLSPGLAGGSYNEQFF. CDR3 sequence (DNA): TGTGCCAGCAGGCTTTCCCCGGGACTAGCGGGGGGTTCCTACAATGAGCAGTTCTTC.